Shown below are 24 T cell receptor beta chains from a single sample sequenced in a study of blood T cells in healthy people across ages. The second PCR ran about 6 to 12 cycles with a sample-barcoded 5' primer and J-beta primers. TCRdb passed the 5' RACE reads through MiXCR, listing each CDR3 protein once. The profile covers about 540,000 distinct CDR3 sequences, with approximately 25% appearing a single time and around 10% taken by the ten largest. These data also formed part of another study, on T cells of mothers and their children.

Sequencing was performed on blood. These receptors were collected from a boy aged 10-17 years in good health.

This clonotype has just a few counts. The rearrangement joins TRBV21-1 to TRBJ2-5; the table's D call of TRBD2 was not tested on the DNA. TRBV21-1 constitutes a pseudogene. This CDR3 has 15 residues. The CDR3 here is CASSRQASSQETQYF. CDR3 nucleotides: TGTGCCAGCAGCCGGCAGGCATCTAGTCAAGAGACCCAGTACTTC.

The V call is TRBV6-5, the J call TRBJ2-3; no firm D call. Trimming left V 3 bases short and J 0 bases short, with 10 bases between. The CDR3 length is 15 residues. The germline gives CDR1 MNHEY, CDR2 SVGAGI. CDR3 DNA: TGTGCCAGCAGTTATTACAGCCCTAGCACAGATACGCAGTATTTT. It specifies CASSYYSPSTDTQYF.

The chain is built from TRBV28 and TRBJ2-5, with 7 bases lining up with TRBD2. The CDR3 sequence is 17 residues long. V gave up 3 bases and J gave up 2 bases; unmatched junction bases: 12. Germline V lookup: CDR1 MDHEN, CDR2 SYDVKM. As DNA, the CDR3 is TGTGCCAGCAGTTTCCCCGGTTATGCGCGGGAGCAAGAGACCCAGTACTTC. Translation gives CASSFPGYAREQETQYF. Together with reference TRBV28 and TRBJ2-5, the CDR3 gives the full variable domain: DVKVTQSSRYLVKRTGEKVFLECVQDMDHENMFWYRQDPGLGLRLIYFSYDVKMKEKGDIPEGYSVSREKKERFSLILESASTNQTSMYLCASSFPGYAREQETQYFGPGTRLLVL.

This clonotype turned up a few times. V and J are TRBV20-1 and TRBJ1-1; D is possibly TRBD1 (5 bases). Germline-derived CDR1 and CDR2 are DFQATT and SNEGSKA (reference sequence). The CDR3 length is 14 residues. Trimming stripped 3 bases from V and 4 bases from J, with 15 bases between. The CDR3 nucleotides are TGCAGTGCTAGCTCTGAGGGGACGGTCACTGAAGCTTTCTTT. Translated: CSASSEGTVTEAFF.

This clonotype was recorded a few times. The chain couples TRBV4-3 to TRBJ1-1; D unresolved. The CDR3 loop spans 15 amino acids. Trimming pared 0 bases from V and 5 bases from J, leaving 13 bases between. The germline V gene encodes CDR1 LGHNA and CDR2 YSLEER. In DNA, the CDR3 is TGCGCCAGCAGCCAAGAGGTCGTCATGGCTACTGAAGCTTTCTTT. Amino acids: CASSQEVVMATEAFF.

This clonotype was found a few times. V and J are TRBV2 and TRBJ2-5; tentative D call: TRBD1 (6 bases). CDR3 size: 13 residues. The germline V gene has CDR1 SNHLY and CDR2 FYNNEI. Trimming took off 6 bases at V and 4 bases at J, with 12 bases between the two ends. The CDR3 DNA reads as TGTGCCAGCAGAAATACAGGGATAGAGACCCAGTACTTC. This gives the protein CASRNTGIETQYF.

V and J are TRBV7-2 and TRBJ2-1; D is perhaps TRBD2 (5 bases). CDR1 and CDR2 from the germline V gene are SGHTA and FQGNSA. With 1 base removed from V and 15 bases from J, the gap between germline ends came to 13 bases. The CDR3 has 12 amino acids. The CDR3 DNA is TGTGCCAGCAGCTTAGTTCCGGGAACCCCGTTCTTC. Protein: CASSLVPGTPFF.

This clonotype has a handful of counts. The V and J genes are TRBV28 and TRBJ2-2, with TRBD1 matching over 7 bases. V lost 7 bases to trimming and J lost 3 bases; unmatched junction nucleotides: 8. Germline-derived CDR1 and CDR2 are MDHEN and SYDVKM. This CDR3 is 15 amino acids long. The CDR3, as DNA: TGTGCCAGCAATGCCGACAGGGTCGACACCGGGGAGCTGTTTTTT. This codes for CASNADRVDTGELFF.

The V gene is TRBV2, the J gene TRBJ2-5; the D gene is possibly TRBD2 (6 bases). The tail of the sequence fits TRBJ2-1 better, so the J call may be wrong. CDR3 size: 15 residues. Germline V gives CDR1 SNHLY, CDR2 FYNNEI. CDR3 nucleotides: TGTGCCAGCAGTCTAACCGGGACTGCCCACAATGAGCAGTTCTTC. Translated: CASSLTGTAHNEQFF.

The rearrangement uses TRBV4-1 and TRBJ1-5; D ambiguous. V dropped 0 bases and J dropped 0 bases, with 9 bases sitting between them. The germline V gene has CDR1 MGHRA and CDR2 YSYEKL. The CDR3 has 16 amino acids. The CDR3 spells CASSQEETASNQPQHF. The CDR3, as DNA: TGCGCCAGCAGCCAAGAGGAGACTGCTAGCAATCAGCCCCAGCATTTT.

This clonotype was detected only a few times. The chain is built from TRBV29-1 and TRBJ1-1; 7 positions agree with TRBD1. Germline V lookup: CDR1 SQVTM, CDR2 ANQGSEA. This CDR3 spans 14 amino acids. After removal of 6 bases from V and 0 bases from J, the junction contained 7 bases not matched to a gene. CDR3 region: CSVTGTFLNTEAFF. CDR3 in DNA: TGCAGCGTGACAGGGACCTTTTTGAACACTGAAGCTTTCTTT. The full variable domain, its missing parts supplied by reference TRBV29-1 and TRBJ1-1, is SAVISQKPSRDICQRGTSLTIQCQVDSQVTMMFWYRQQPGQSLTLIATANQGSEATYESGFVIDKFPISRPNLTFSTLTVSNMSPEDSSIYLCSVTGTFLNTEAFFGQGTRLTVV.

In its sample, this clonotype was seen a few times. This chain links TRBV12-3 or TRBV12-4 with TRBJ2-4, with D hard to call. This CDR3 is built from 14 residues. V lost 3 bases to trimming and J lost 1 base, with 7 bases between them. The CDR3 nucleotides read TGTGCCAGCAGTTTCCGTGAGGCCAAAAACATTCAGTACTTC. Its translation is CASSFREAKNIQYF.

This clonotype was counted between two and nine times. The rearrangement uses TRBV29-1 and TRBJ1-2; D gene unclear. The ends were cut back, 7 bases at V and 8 bases at J, with 17 bases in the middle. The CDR3 extends over 12 amino acids. Germline CDR1 is SQVTM and CDR2 is ANQGSEA. The CDR3: CSALNAVQGYTF. The CDR3 DNA reads as TGCAGCGCCCTAAACGCGGTTCAAGGCTACACCTTC. The full variable domain, its missing parts supplied by reference TRBV29-1 and TRBJ1-2, is SAVISQKPSRDICQRGTSLTIQCQVDSQVTMMFWYRQQPGQSLTLIATANQGSEATYESGFVIDKFPISRPNLTFSTLTVSNMSPEDSSIYLCSALNAVQGYTFGSGTRLTVV.

This clonotype was seen more than once but under ten times. The chain employs TRBV20-1 and TRBJ2-5; tentatively, D is TRBD2 (5 bases). The closer fit of TRBJ2-7 to the DNA end suggests the J call may be wrong. CDR3 size: 12 residues. Germline CDR1 reads DFQATT; CDR2 reads SNEGSKA (reference sequence). The CDR3 here is CSALPGAYEQYF. The CDR3 DNA is TGCAGTGCCCTCCCCGGGGCCTACGAGCAGTACTTC.

This clonotype has at least ten counts. The chain employs TRBV20-1 and TRBJ2-5; D ambiguous. V lost 3 bases to trimming and J lost 2 bases, with 10 bases between them. The CDR3 sequence is 13 residues long. The V gene's germline CDR1 is DFQATT and CDR2 SNEGSKA (reference sequence). Here the CDR3 DNA reads TGCAGTGCTAGGGCAGGACGGCAAGAGACCCAGTACTTC. Translated, it gives CSARAGRQETQYF.

The V gene is TRBV5-5, the J gene TRBJ2-1; D gene uncertain. Deletions cut 4 bases from V and 6 bases from J, with 5 bases between. The CDR3 is made up of 11 amino acids. Germline V CDR1 and CDR2: SGHKS, YYEKEE (reference sequence). In DNA, the CDR3 is TGTGCCAGCAGCGCCTTCAATGAGCAGTTCTTC. Translating gives CASSAFNEQFF.

V is TRBV21-1 and J is TRBJ2-5; TRBD2 is the table's D call, not checked against the DNA. TRBV21-1 is reported as a pseudogene. The CDR3 length is 17 residues. The CDR3 coding sequence is TGTGCCAGCAGCAAATCAGAAGTTAGCGGGAGGTGTGAGACCCAGTACTTC. Translation gives CASSKSEVSGRCETQYF.

This clonotype was observed a few times. The V call is TRBV11-2, the J call TRBJ2-3, with D possibly TRBD2 on 5 matching bases. This CDR3 has 15 residues. The germline V gene has CDR1 SGHAT and CDR2 FQNNGV. V lost 5 bases, J lost 4 bases, and 16 bases lay in between. The chain's CDR3 is CASSLLAGASDTQYF. The CDR3 coding sequence is TGTGCCAGCAGCCTTCTGGCGGGTGCGTCAGATACGCAGTATTTT.

The CDR3 reads CASNVVGGGIYEQYF. As DNA, the CDR3 is TGTGCCAGCAACGTGGTAGGGGGGGGGATCTACGAGCAGTACTTC. The chain combines TRBV5-6 with TRBJ2-7, with D possibly matching TRBD2 (7 bases). V lost 6 bases and J 3 bases, leaving 19 bases between the germline ends. The CDR3 consists of 15 residues. The germline CDR1 and CDR2 sequences are SGHDT and YYEEEE.

The chain joins TRBV4-3 to TRBJ2-7; D uncertain. This CDR3 is built from 13 residues. V lost 0 bases and J lost 4, with 7 bases in between. Germline V gene lookup returns CDR1 LGHNA and CDR2 YSLEER. CDR3 residues: CASSQEKRYEQYF. The DNA of the CDR3 is TGCGCCAGCAGCCAAGAAAAACGGTACGAGCAGTACTTC.

This clonotype appeared a few times. This chain uses TRBV24-1 with TRBJ2-5, with 10 positions matching TRBD2. The CDR3 consists of 17 residues. Germline CDR1 is KGHDR and CDR2 is SFDVKD. V lost 5 bases, J lost 2 bases, and 10 bases stayed unmatched. The CDR3 sequence is CATSGSGLAVEQETQYF. The CDR3 DNA reads TGTGCCACCAGTGGATCAGGACTAGCGGTGGAACAAGAGACCCAGTACTTC.

The rearrangement links TRBV5-1 to TRBJ2-3; D remains unclear. CDR3 length: 14 amino acids. CDR1 and CDR2 from the germline V gene are SGHRS and YFSETQ. V was trimmed by 1 base and J by 2 bases, leaving 8 bases between them. The CDR3 region is CASSLKGLTDTQYF. The CDR3 bases are TGCGCCAGCAGCTTGAAGGGCCTCACAGATACGCAGTATTTT. The variable domain in full, with the rest retrieved from reference TRBV5-1 and TRBJ2-3, is KAGVTQTPRYLIKTRGQQVTLSCSPISGHRSVSWYQQTPGQGLQFLFEYFSETQRNKGNFPGRFSGRQFSNSRSEMNVSTLELGDSALYLCASSLKGLTDTQYFGPGTRLTVL.

This clonotype was seen only a few times. This may be a read error, as it is one base from a much larger clone. The chain couples TRBV7-3 to TRBJ2-4, with a weak D call TRBD2 (5 bases). The germline V gene encodes CDR1 SGHTA and CDR2 FQGTGA. Trimming took 11 bases from V and 1 from J, leaving 15 bases between them. The length of the CDR3 is 14 residues. The CDR3 protein is CASAEETAKNIQYF. Written as DNA, the CDR3 is TGTGCCTCCGCGGAGGAAACGGCCAAAAACATTCAGTACTTC.

The V and J genes are TRBV7-2 and TRBJ2-5, with D possibly TRBD2 on 7 matching bases. The CDR3 spans 15 residues. The ends were cut back, 1 base at V and 5 bases at J, with 14 bases in the middle. Per germline, CDR1 SGHTA and CDR2 FQGNSA. Here the CDR3 reads CASSLVRGGEETQYF. DNA for the CDR3: TGTGCCAGCAGCTTAGTCAGGGGAGGGGAGGAGACCCAGTACTTC.